This T cell receptor beta chain is drawn from a study of blood T cell repertoires in COVID-19. Study overall: Acute and convalescent COVID-19 specimens originated in the United States, Italy and Spain.

Germline CDR1 and CDR2: KGHSH and LQKENI. This CDR3 region has 18 residues. V lost 1 base and J lost 5, with 23 bases in between. Source study methods: For nucleated cells, counts were estimated from reference gene primer amplification. TCRdb's table, derived via immunoSEQ multiplex PCR, lists solely in-frame clones and lacks some. V, J and clone size derive from that table, while D and trimming were established from the DNA sequence. The sample has approximately 170,000 clones; 74% are singletons. This clone was counted a few times. J is TRBJ1-1 and V is TRBV18, with D tentatively TRBD1 (5 bases). The sample taken for sequencing was peripheral blood. This TCR was recovered from a woman of 80 years or more with acute or convalescent COVID-19. The CDR3 sequence: CASSPLEGLQGGSTEAFF. The CDR3 nucleotides read TGTGCCAGCTCACCACTCGAAGGGCTCCAGGGAGGATCGACTGAAGCTTTCTTT.